A selection of T cell receptor beta chains follows, all from one sample in a study of monozygotic twins with inflammatory bowel disease. Reprocessing the 5' RACE reads, TCRdb reports a single entry for every CDR3 protein and omits DNA. The sample includes 350,000 to 550,000 distinct CDR3 sequences. Sequenced input: blood. The receptors were sampled from a human donor with ulcerative colitis or Crohn's disease, or a healthy co-twin of an affected twin (not recorded which). The CDR3 runs from the conserved cysteine through the conserved F or W. The order of the fields is V gene, J gene, CDR3 protein.

V gene: TRBV12-3/TRBV12-4; J gene: TRBJ2-3; CDR3 protein: CASSLARYGGAPDTQYF
V gene: TRBV6-2/TRBV6-3; J gene: TRBJ2-3; CDR3 protein: CASRYPRSGTDTQYF
V gene: TRBV25-1; J gene: TRBJ2-7; CDR3 protein: CASTAGGYLNEQYF
V gene: TRBV7-9; J gene: TRBJ2-2; CDR3 protein: CASSFMKGGTGELFF
V gene: TRBV27; J gene: TRBJ1-1; CDR3 protein: CASRYRDRDLRAFF
V gene: TRBV12-3/TRBV12-4; J gene: TRBJ1-1; CDR3 protein: CASSLNRLNTEAFF
V gene: TRBV30; J gene: TRBJ2-1; CDR3 protein: CAWGSRRIAEQFF
V gene: TRBV6-2/TRBV6-3; J gene: TRBJ1-2; CDR3 protein: CASQAFYGYTF
V gene: TRBV5-1; J gene: TRBJ1-1; CDR3 protein: CASSTGLNTEAFF
V gene: TRBV29-1; J gene: TRBJ2-7; CDR3 protein: CSVVRGTGSYEQYF
V gene: TRBV27; J gene: TRBJ1-5; CDR3 protein: CASGKGQPQHF
V gene: TRBV29-1; J gene: TRBJ2-1; CDR3 protein: CSVEFAPGTNEQFF
V gene: TRBV12-3/TRBV12-4; J gene: TRBJ2-3; CDR3 protein: CASSSRGQFTDTQYF
V gene: TRBV11-2; J gene: TRBJ1-1; CDR3 protein: CASSFGGPETFF
V gene: TRBV7-2; J gene: TRBJ2-7; CDR3 protein: CASSLSTGAAYEQYF
V gene: TRBV6-2/TRBV6-3; J gene: TRBJ2-1; CDR3 protein: CASSYGSFSYNEQFF
V gene: TRBV6-2/TRBV6-3; J gene: TRBJ2-1; CDR3 protein: CASSYGAHNEQFF
V gene: TRBV19; J gene: TRBJ2-1; CDR3 protein: CASSTLTSSNEQFF
V gene: TRBV6-1; J gene: TRBJ1-2; CDR3 protein: CASSQSQGGPSYGYTF
V gene: TRBV20-1; J gene: TRBJ2-1; CDR3 protein: CSARGNGALQFF
V gene: TRBV5-1; J gene: TRBJ1-1; CDR3 protein: CASSPKTGGRSEAFF
V gene: TRBV25-1; J gene: TRBJ2-3; CDR3 protein: CASSEWRDTDTQYF
V gene: TRBV6-1; J gene: TRBJ2-6; CDR3 protein: CASSADRYGANVLTF
V gene: TRBV19; J gene: TRBJ1-5; CDR3 protein: CASSIGWQLNQPQHF
V gene: TRBV5-1; J gene: TRBJ1-1; CDR3 protein: CASSFGTLGTTEAFF
V gene: TRBV7-2; J gene: TRBJ2-2; CDR3 protein: CASSLGLGTNTGELFF
V gene: TRBV3-1; J gene: TRBJ2-7; CDR3 protein: CASSPPGLNEQYF
V gene: TRBV3-1; J gene: TRBJ1-1; CDR3 protein: CASSQELSFNTEAFF
V gene: TRBV29-1; J gene: TRBJ1-2; CDR3 protein: CSVEDRAGASGYTF
V gene: TRBV28; J gene: TRBJ2-4; CDR3 protein: CASSDIAKNIQYF
V gene: TRBV6-2/TRBV6-3; J gene: TRBJ1-1; CDR3 protein: CASSYEAEAFF
V gene: TRBV7-6; J gene: TRBJ2-2; CDR3 protein: CASSTRPQTGSTGELFF
V gene: TRBV29-1; J gene: TRBJ2-5; CDR3 protein: CSVTPGEETQYF
V gene: TRBV10-3; J gene: TRBJ2-7; CDR3 protein: CAISHTDRPSYEQYF
V gene: TRBV5-1; J gene: TRBJ2-3; CDR3 protein: CASSLGAVTDTQYF
V gene: TRBV19; J gene: TRBJ2-2; CDR3 protein: CASSISGRRARELFF
V gene: TRBV5-1; J gene: TRBJ1-3; CDR3 protein: CASSARDSGNTIYF
V gene: TRBV2; J gene: TRBJ2-1; CDR3 protein: CASLRLGGQSEQFF
V gene: TRBV7-9; J gene: TRBJ1-2; CDR3 protein: CASSLAGTGFGYTF
V gene: TRBV12-3/TRBV12-4; J gene: TRBJ1-1; CDR3 protein: CASSLFQSAEAFF
V gene: TRBV5-6; J gene: TRBJ1-3; CDR3 protein: CASSGERTGGSGNTIYF
V gene: TRBV5-1; J gene: TRBJ2-1; CDR3 protein: CASTLGVGDNEQFF
V gene: TRBV7-2; J gene: TRBJ2-3; CDR3 protein: CASSLAGLLGGDTQYF
V gene: TRBV5-6; J gene: TRBJ2-5; CDR3 protein: CASSTRIGETQYF
V gene: TRBV19; J gene: TRBJ1-2; CDR3 protein: CASSIMSRSYTF
V gene: TRBV28; J gene: TRBJ1-1; CDR3 protein: CASSVWRAGNTEAFF
V gene: TRBV5-1; J gene: TRBJ2-7; CDR3 protein: CASSHDYEQYF
V gene: TRBV29-1; J gene: TRBJ2-1; CDR3 protein: CSVENLSGSIDEQFF